The clone carrying this TCR beta chain has more than one count but fewer than ten. No antigen is known for it. This specimen belongs to a study of beta chain features in type 1 diabetes. The CDR3 runs 14 residues. The V and J ends lost 4 bases and 5 bases respectively, with 14 bases between them. Germline V gene data show CDR1 as SGHAT and CDR2 as FQNNGV. Study-wide results and caveats: A PCR bias possibly favoring shorter templates would apply equally to patients and controls. Type 1 diabetes patients showed a moderate but significant shortening of TCRB CDR3s in all four CD4+ subsets.

Of the isolated RNA, all was reverse transcribed, and so the sequenced material was expressed TCRB transcripts. Produced via immunoSEQ multiplex PCR; TCRdb's table is partial and in-frame only. Here the sample spans 350,000 to 450,000 clones, over 9.5% being singletons. Sequenced: naive CD4+ T cells from blood. V is TRBV11-2 and J is TRBJ2-5, with D tentatively TRBD2 (6 bases). This TCR was sampled from a woman between 18 and 29 years old with type 1 diabetes. In nucleotides, the CDR3 is TGTGCCAGCAGCTATCAACGGGGGAGTGAGACCCAGTACTTC. Translated, it gives CASSYQRGSETQYF.